This T cell receptor (beta chain) emerged from a study of blood T cell repertoires in COVID-19. This CDR3 has 12 amino acids. Germline CDR1 GTSNPN, CDR2 SVGIG (reference sequence). Grouping used clinical history reported by participants in a survey and questionnaire. Generated by immunoSEQ multiplex PCR, the TCRdb table keeps only in-frame clones and is missing some. The top ten hold about 4% of the sample, which has about 280,000 clones, over 80% seen once. To note about this clone: One junction end disagrees with the germline gene, perhaps due to a read error.

The rearrangement joins TRBV30 to TRBJ1-6; D perhaps matches TRBD1 (5 bases). Sequencing was done on a sample of PBMCs or T cells enriched from blood (not recorded which). The source of this sequence is a woman aged 25 to 39 with acute COVID-19. CDR3 protein: CAWSVGSGWCRF. The CDR3 DNA reads as TGTGCCTGGAGTGTAGGCTCAGGGTGGTGTCGGTTT.